The following is a T cell receptor (beta chain) sequence with its context. This sample was included in a study of T cell changes during pregnancy in multiple sclerosis. Sequencing used immunoSEQ multiplex PCR; TCRdb keeps in-frame clones, though not all of them. The repertoire includes approximately 110,000 clones, more than 85% of them detected once, and about 1.5% sits in the top ten. The germline CDR1 and CDR2 sequences are SGHRS and YFSETQ. The V segment lost 4 bases and the J segment 4 bases; nucleotides outside the gene matches: 6. The CDR3 length is 14 residues. The gene calls are TRBV5-1 and TRBJ2-5; 8 bases match TRBD1. Material: peripheral blood, obtained in the third trimester of pregnancy. The TCR comes from a female donor with multiple sclerosis, enrolled in a pregnancy study. This CDR3 reads CASSPRTGTETQYF. DNA for the CDR3: TGCGCCAGCAGCCCACGGACAGGGACAGAGACCCAGTACTTC.